One and the same sample provided the 10 T cell receptor beta chains below, sequenced in a study of human T cells and chemical hapten exposure. Time point: pre-sensitization, week 0. Regarding treatment: therapeutic diphenylcyclopropenone sensitization with weekly scalp DPC. Via MiXCR, TCRdb re-called the RACE reads, giving one row per CDR3 protein. The sample shows roughly 100,000 distinct CDR3 sequences, approximately 12% of them seen only once. Specimen: whole blood, collected in connection with sensitization to the hapten diphenylcyclopropenone (DPC). The receptors stem from a woman in her fifties or sixties with alopecia areata. Some clones in this sample may be carry-over from other donors' samples.

This sequence joins TRBV12-3 or TRBV12-4 and TRBJ1-4; D unclear. V was trimmed by 6 bases and J by 5 bases, leaving 13 bases between them. This CDR3 region has 14 residues. CDR3 nucleotide sequence: TGTGCCAGCAGGGCTTGGGCCCCGAATGAAAAACTGTTTTTT. This encodes CASRAWAPNEKLFF.

At least ten counts were recorded for this clonotype. The chain employs TRBV5-1 and TRBJ2-3; tentatively, D is TRBD1 (5 bases). V was clipped by 7 bases and J by 6 bases, with 15 bases between them. The CDR3 has 13 amino acids. Germline lookup yields CDR1 SGHRS and CDR2 YFSETQ. DNA of the CDR3: TGCGCCAGCGCCCGTCTAGGGGCGGATACGCAGTATTTT. Its translation: CASARLGADTQYF.

This clonotype has only a few counts. The chain joins TRBV3-1 to TRBJ1-5; 7 bases match TRBD1. Germline V CDR1 and CDR2: LGHDT, YNNKEL (reference sequence). CDR3 length equals 14 residues. Trimming removed 4 bases from V and 4 bases from J; junction bases left unmatched: 4. For the CDR3, the DNA is TGTGCCAGCAGCCGCAGGGGGGAGAATCAGCCCCAGCATTTT. Translating gives CASSRRGENQPQHF.

The sample holds a few counts of this clonotype. The chain has TRBV12-3 or TRBV12-4 and TRBJ2-6; 8 positions match TRBD1. CDR3 length equals 18 residues. V was clipped by 8 bases and J by 0 bases; unmatched bases: 12. The CDR3 DNA follows: TGTGCCAGCGGGGGACTTGGGACAGGTATCTCTGGGGCCAACGTCCTGACTTTC. Translating gives CASGGLGTGISGANVLTF.

This clonotype was seen more than once but under ten times. The chain is built from TRBV2 and TRBJ2-6; D not certain. The germline V and J ends were trimmed by 3 bases and 0 bases, with 6 bases remaining between them. The CDR3 covers 15 residues. The V gene's germline CDR1 is SNHLY and CDR2 FYNNEI. The CDR3 here is CASSENLSGANVLTF. The CDR3 DNA follows: TGTGCCAGCAGTGAGAATCTCTCTGGGGCCAACGTCCTGACTTTC. Drawing the rest from reference TRBV2 and TRBJ2-6, the complete variable domain is EPEVTQTPSHQVTQMGQEVILRCVPISNHLYFYWYRQILGQKVEFLVSFYNNEISEKSEIFDDQFSVERPDGSNFTLKIRSTKLEDSAMYFCASSENLSGANVLTFGAGSRLTVL.

The rearrangement links TRBV27 to TRBJ1-6; D not certain. This CDR3 has 14 amino acids. V gave up 2 bases and J gave up 9 bases, with 11 bases separating them. CDR1 and CDR2 from the germline V gene are MNHEY and SMNVEV (reference sequence). The CDR3 region has the DNA TGTGCCAGCAGTTTAGGCCCTAAAGGTTCACCCCTCCACTTT. Encoded protein: CASSLGPKGSPLHF.

The CDR3, as DNA: TGTGCCAGCAGTTACTCAGGGACAGGGACTACCAAACTGTTTTTT. Amino acid sequence: CASSYSGTGTTKLFF. The chain couples TRBV6-5 to TRBJ1-4; 9 bases are a match to TRBD1. The J segment lost 11 bases and the V segment lost 0 bases, leaving 7 bases of the junction unmatched. The CDR3 is made up of 15 amino acids. Germline values: CDR1 MNHEY, CDR2 SVGAGI.

The chain combines TRBV20-1 with TRBJ2-7; the match to TRBD1 covers 11 bases. V lost 5 bases, J lost 3 bases, and 3 bases stayed unmatched. The CDR3 has 13 residues. The germline CDR1 and CDR2 sequences are DFQATT and SNEGSKA (reference sequence). CDR3 residues: CSAGDRGVYEQYF. The CDR3, as DNA: TGCAGTGCTGGGGACAGGGGGGTCTACGAGCAGTACTTC.

Here the CDR3 DNA reads TGTGCCAGCAGCCCTTTTCCCGGGACGATGGGCCCGGGGGGCACAGATACGCAGTATTTT. Amino acids: CASSPFPGTMGPGGTDTQYF. V and J are TRBV7-8 and TRBJ2-3; tentatively, D is TRBD2 (6 bases). Germline-derived CDR1 and CDR2 are SGHVS and FQNEAQ. The CDR3 totals 20 residues. V was clipped by 5 bases and J by 1 base, with 28 bases between them.

CDR3 DNA: TGTGCCAGCAGCTTAGCTCGGGGGTGGATAGGGGAGCTGTTTTTT. Protein: CASSLARGWIGELFF. The chain has TRBV11-2 and TRBJ2-2; the D gene is possibly TRBD2 (6 bases). CDR3 length: 15 residues. The germline V gene has CDR1 SGHAT and CDR2 FQNNGV. Trimming removed 1 base at V and 8 bases at J, with 14 bases between.